The 20 T cell receptor beta chains listed next were all sequenced from one sample in a study of blood T cell repertoires in COVID-19. Produced via immunoSEQ multiplex PCR; TCRdb's table is partial and in-frame only. Here the sample spans roughly 250,000 clones, around 89% being singletons. Sequenced: peripheral blood. The receptors originated from a middle-aged woman who had recovered from COVID-19.

This chain joins TRBV9 and TRBJ2-2; D is ambiguous. V lost 4 bases to trimming and J lost 8 bases, with 9 bases between them. The CDR3 spans 12 residues. CDR1 is SGDLS, CDR2 YYNGEE, per germline. The CDR3: CASSPVEGELFF. In nucleotides, the CDR3 is TGTGCCAGCAGCCCCGTCGAGGGGGAGCTGTTTTTT.

This chain links TRBV5-4 with TRBJ2-5, with D perhaps TRBD2 (5 bases). Germline V lookup: CDR1 SGHNT, CDR2 YYREEE (reference sequence). The germline V and J ends were trimmed by 0 bases and 5 bases, with 14 bases remaining between them. The CDR3 totals 15 residues. The CDR3 region is CASSLGAAPGETQYF. For the CDR3, the DNA is TGTGCCAGCAGCTTGGGGGCGGCCCCGGGGGAGACCCAGTACTTC.

This clone turned up a few times. CDR3 nucleotides: TGTGCCTGGAGTAGGCAGGGAAGGGAGACCCAGTACTTC. Translating it yields CAWSRQGRETQYF. The chain employs TRBV30 and TRBJ2-5, with a weak D call TRBD1 (5 bases). Trimming stripped 2 bases from V and 5 bases from J, with 12 bases between. Germline CDR1 GTSNPN, CDR2 SVGIG (reference sequence). The CDR3 is 13 residues long. Using reference TRBV30 and TRBJ2-5 for the parts outside the CDR3, the full variable domain is SQTIHQWPATLVQPVGSPLSLECTVEGTSNPNLYWYRQAAGRGLQLLFYSVGIGQISSEVPQNLSASRPQDRQFILSSKKLLLSDSGFYLCAWSRQGRETQYFGPGTRLLVL.

In DNA, the CDR3 is TGTGCCTGGAGTGTACTTCGAGCGGGCGGGACCCAGTACTTC. Amino acids: CAWSVLRAGGTQYF. The chain combines TRBV30 with TRBJ2-5, with D perhaps matching TRBD2 (6 bases). Germline CDR1 GTSNPN, CDR2 SVGIG (reference sequence). V gave up 0 bases and J gave up 7 bases, with 15 bases separating them. The CDR3 covers 14 residues.

The chain recombines TRBV6-5 with TRBJ1-2; D may be TRBD1 (5 bases). Germline V CDR1 and CDR2: MNHEY, SVGAGI. Trimming shortened V by 6 bases and J by 8 bases, and 16 bases separated the two germline ends. CDR3 length equals 13 residues. The CDR3 DNA sequence: TGTGCCAGCAGACCCACAGGCCCGGCGGGCTACACCTTC. It codes for CASRPTGPAGYTF.

On this clone itself: Other DNA variants within this sample encode the same CDR3. The rearrangement uses TRBV5-1 and TRBJ2-5, with 7 bases aligning to TRBD1. Trimming at V came to 4 bases and at J to 3 bases, leaving 6 bases not matched to a gene. The CDR3 sequence is 14 residues long. Germline V gene sequence: CDR1 SGHRS, CDR2 YFSETQ. DNA for the CDR3: TGCGCCAGCAGCACGGGGACAGCCAAAGAGACCCAGTACTTC. Translated: CASSTGTAKETQYF.

The chain links TRBV9 to TRBJ2-2, with D possibly matching TRBD2 (5 bases). The CDR3 has 16 amino acids. With 0 bases removed from V and 4 bases from J, the gap between germline ends came to 13 bases. CDR1 is SGDLS, CDR2 YYNGEE, per germline. The CDR3 nucleotides read TGTGCCAGCAGCGTAGGAGGAGGTGGGGTCACCGGGGAGCTGTTTTTT. This encodes CASSVGGGGVTGELFF.

The chain uses TRBV7-9 and TRBJ2-7, with 16 bases that match TRBD2. Germline values: CDR1 SEHNR, CDR2 FQNEAQ (reference sequence). The CDR3 is 19 residues long. V was pared by 2 bases and J by 6 bases, with 13 bases of the junction left unmatched. CDR3 amino acids: CASSLFSTGTSGRAGEQYF. The CDR3 nucleotides are TGTGCCAGCAGCTTATTCTCAACCGGGACTAGCGGGAGGGCGGGCGAGCAGTACTTC.

This clone was observed a few times. This sample also contains other DNA sequences that code for the same CDR3. This chain links TRBV7-8 with TRBJ2-1; 9 bases fit TRBD2. V trimming: 1 base; J trimming: 4 bases; junction bases outside the gene matches: 2. CDR1 is SGHVS and CDR2 is FQNEAQ in the germline V gene. The CDR3 consists of 15 residues. The CDR3 reads CASSLGLAGYNEQFF. The CDR3 DNA sequence: TGTGCCAGCAGCTTAGGGCTAGCGGGGTACAATGAGCAGTTCTTC.

The V gene is TRBV27, the J gene TRBJ2-1; D perhaps matches TRBD1 (6 bases). CDR3 length: 12 amino acids. Trimming pared 7 bases from V and 3 bases from J, leaving 7 bases between. The germline gives CDR1 MNHEY, CDR2 SMNVEV (reference sequence). Here the CDR3 DNA reads TGTGCCAGCATGACAGGCTACAATGAGCAGTTCTTC. Protein: CASMTGYNEQFF.

This clone came up once. The CDR3 nucleotides are TGTGCCAGCAGTCCCAGAGGGAGGAGCAATCAGCCCCAGCATTTT. Protein sequence: CASSPRGRSNQPQHF. The chain employs TRBV27 and TRBJ1-5; no clear D. V lost 5 bases and J 1 base, leaving 12 bases between the germline ends. The V gene's germline CDR1 is MNHEY and CDR2 SMNVEV (reference sequence). The CDR3 length is 15 residues.

The sample holds one count of this clone. The chain combines TRBV6-2 or TRBV6-3 with TRBJ2-1; TRBD2 agrees at 13 bases. Germline assignment: CDR1 MNHEY and CDR2 SVGEGT. The V and J ends lost 5 bases and 12 bases, in that order; junction bases with no gene match: 10. The CDR3 runs to 15 residues. CDR3 residues: CASSPGLAGLSGQFF. The CDR3 nucleotides read TGTGCCAGCAGTCCGGGACTAGCGGGATTGTCGGGGCAGTTCTTC.

The chain links TRBV5-5 to TRBJ2-1, with TRBD2 matching over 11 bases. V shed 1 base, J shed 3 bases, and the junction held 3 bases outside the gene matches. The CDR3 length is 16 residues. Germline CDR1 is SGHKS and CDR2 is YYEKEE (reference sequence). The CDR3 spells CASSLLLAGDYNEQFF. The CDR3 coding sequence is TGTGCCAGCAGCTTGTTACTAGCGGGAGACTACAATGAGCAGTTCTTC. The full variable domain, its missing parts supplied by reference TRBV5-5 and TRBJ2-1, is DAGVTQSPTHLIKTRGQQVTLRCSPISGHKSVSWYQQVLGQGPQFIFQYYEKEERGRGNFPDRFSARQFPNYSSELNVNALLLGDSALYLCASSLLLAGDYNEQFFGPGTRLTVL.

The J gene is TRBJ2-7, the V gene TRBV29-1, with D possibly being TRBD1 (6 bases). Deletions cut 3 bases from V and 3 bases from J, with 6 bases between. CDR1 and CDR2 (germline): SQVTM, ANQGSEA. CDR3 length equals 11 residues. The CDR3 loop is CSVDRGYEQYF. The CDR3 DNA reads as TGCAGCGTTGACAGGGGCTACGAGCAGTACTTC.

CDR3 sequence: CASSRGLFDEQFF. CDR3 DNA sequence: TGTGCCAGCAGCAGGGGACTATTTGATGAGCAGTTCTTC. This chain uses TRBV7-9 with TRBJ2-1, with TRBD2 identical over 7 bases. The V gene end was trimmed by 5 bases and the J gene end by 8 bases; junction bases not matched to a gene: 6. Germline V CDR1 and CDR2: SEHNR, FQNEAQ (reference sequence). The CDR3 sequence is 13 residues long.

This chain connects TRBV14 to TRBJ1-3; D is ambiguous. V lost 0 bases and J 7 bases, leaving 7 bases between the germline ends. The CDR3 is 13 amino acids. In germline, CDR1 is SGHDN, CDR2 FVKESK. CDR3 nucleotide sequence: TGTGCCAGCAGCCAAGACCGGGATAACACCATATATTTT. Protein sequence: CASSQDRDNTIYF.

This chain joins TRBV18 and TRBJ2-1; weak D call: TRBD2 (5 bases). CDR1 and CDR2 (germline): KGHSH, LQKENI. The CDR3 runs 14 residues. The V gene lost 1 base and the J gene lost 8 bases, with 12 bases spanning the gap. The CDR3 coding sequence is TGTGCCAGCTCACCACGGATCGGGGTGGATGAGCAGTTCTTC. It yields the protein CASSPRIGVDEQFF. The full variable domain, completed using reference TRBV18 and TRBJ2-1, is NAGVMQNPRHLVRRRGQEARLRCSPMKGHSHVYWYRQLPEEGLKFMVYLQKENIIDESGMPKERFSAEFPKEGPSILRIQQVVRGDSAAYFCASSPRIGVDEQFFGPGTRLTVL.

This clone was recorded only once. This chain connects TRBV12-5 to TRBJ1-1, with 9 bases aligning to TRBD1. Per the germline V gene, CDR1 is LGHNT and CDR2 is FRNRAP. After removal of 6 bases from V and 6 bases from J, the junction contained 8 bases not matched to a gene. CDR3 size: 14 residues. CDR3 sequence reads: CASGSGQGGAEAFF. As DNA, the CDR3 is TGTGCTAGTGGCTCGGGACAGGGTGGTGCTGAAGCTTTCTTT.

The V call is TRBV11-2, the J call TRBJ1-1; the match to TRBD1 covers 7 bases. J lost 4 bases, V lost 4 bases, and 9 bases had no gene match. CDR1 is SGHAT, CDR2 FQNNGV, per germline. This CDR3 is 15 amino acids long. The CDR3 loop reads CASSSNIQGGTEAFF. DNA of the CDR3: TGTGCCAGCAGCTCTAACATCCAGGGGGGCACTGAAGCTTTCTTT.

The chain has TRBV11-3 and TRBJ2-5; 10 positions agree with TRBD1. CDR3 length equals 17 residues. From germline, CDR1 is SGHNT and CDR2 YENEEA. V shed 1 base and J 1 base; nucleotides not matched to a gene: 6. CDR3 residues: CASSLVVGTGAQETQYF. In nucleotides, the CDR3 is TGTGCCAGCAGCTTAGTAGTGGGGACAGGGGCCCAAGAGACCCAGTACTTC.